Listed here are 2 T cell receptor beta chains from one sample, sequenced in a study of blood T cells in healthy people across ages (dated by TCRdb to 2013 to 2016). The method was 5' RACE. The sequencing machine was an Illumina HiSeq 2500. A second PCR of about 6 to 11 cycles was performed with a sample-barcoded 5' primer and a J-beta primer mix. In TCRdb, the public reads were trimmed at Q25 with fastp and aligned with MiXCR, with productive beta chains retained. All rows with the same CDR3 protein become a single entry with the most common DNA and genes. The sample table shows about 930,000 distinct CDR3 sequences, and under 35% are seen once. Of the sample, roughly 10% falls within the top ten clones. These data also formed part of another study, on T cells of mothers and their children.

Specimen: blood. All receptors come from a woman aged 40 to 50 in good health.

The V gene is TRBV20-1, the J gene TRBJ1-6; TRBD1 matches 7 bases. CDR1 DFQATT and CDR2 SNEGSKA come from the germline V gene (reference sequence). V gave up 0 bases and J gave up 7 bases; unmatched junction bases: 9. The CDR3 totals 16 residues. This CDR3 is CSARERGTADNSPLHF. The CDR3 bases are TGCAGTGCTAGAGAACGGGGGACAGCGGACAATTCACCCCTCCACTTT.

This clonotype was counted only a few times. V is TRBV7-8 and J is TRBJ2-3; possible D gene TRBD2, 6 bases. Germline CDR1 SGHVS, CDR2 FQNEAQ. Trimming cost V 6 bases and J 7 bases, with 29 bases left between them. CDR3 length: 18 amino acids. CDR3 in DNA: TGTGCCAGCAGGATCAATACCCCTGTGGGGGAGGTAACATATACGCAGTATTTT. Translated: CASRINTPVGEVTYTQYF.